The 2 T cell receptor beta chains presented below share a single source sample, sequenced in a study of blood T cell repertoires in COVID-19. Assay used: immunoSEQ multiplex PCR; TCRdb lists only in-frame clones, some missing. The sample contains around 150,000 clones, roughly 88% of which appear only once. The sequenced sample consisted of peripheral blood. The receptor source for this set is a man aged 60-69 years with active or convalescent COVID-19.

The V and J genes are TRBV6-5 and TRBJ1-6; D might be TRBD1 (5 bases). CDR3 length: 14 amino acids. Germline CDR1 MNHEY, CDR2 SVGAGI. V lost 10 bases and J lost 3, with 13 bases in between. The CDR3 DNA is TGTGCCACCCGAGAAGGGGTCTATAATTCACCCCTCCACTTT. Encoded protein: CATREGVYNSPLHF.

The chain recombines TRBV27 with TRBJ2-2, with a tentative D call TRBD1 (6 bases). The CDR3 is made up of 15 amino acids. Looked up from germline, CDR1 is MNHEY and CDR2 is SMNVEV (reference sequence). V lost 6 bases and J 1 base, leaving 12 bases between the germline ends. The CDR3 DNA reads TGTGCCAGCAGGGCGCGGACAGTGAACACCGGGGAGCTGTTTTTT. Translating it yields CASRARTVNTGELFF.